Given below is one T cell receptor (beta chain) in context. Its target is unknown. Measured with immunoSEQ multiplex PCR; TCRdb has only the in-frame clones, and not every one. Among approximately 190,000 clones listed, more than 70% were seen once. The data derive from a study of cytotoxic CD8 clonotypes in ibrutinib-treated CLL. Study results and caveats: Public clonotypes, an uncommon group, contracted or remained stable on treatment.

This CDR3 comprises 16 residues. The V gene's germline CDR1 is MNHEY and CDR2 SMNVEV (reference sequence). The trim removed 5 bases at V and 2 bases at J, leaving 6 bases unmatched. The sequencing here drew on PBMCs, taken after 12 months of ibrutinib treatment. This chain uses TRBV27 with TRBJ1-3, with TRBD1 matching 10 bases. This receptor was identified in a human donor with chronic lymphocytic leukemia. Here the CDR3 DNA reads TGTGCCAGCAGTAAAGCCGGGACAGGGGCTGGAAACACCATATATTTT. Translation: CASSKAGTGAGNTIYF.